The rows below give T cell receptor beta chains drawn from one sample of a study of blood T cell repertoires in COVID-19. Profiled with immunoSEQ multiplex PCR; TCRdb holds only in-frame clones, not every one. This sample has over 70,000 clones, with over 65% found just once. Sequences were obtained from peripheral blood. The receptor source for this set is a woman aged 60 to 75 with acute or convalescent COVID-19. CDR3s include the opening cysteine and the closing phenylalanine or tryptophan. The D gene is left open where the match is weak.

>TRBV18|TRBJ2-2|TRBD1
CASLGQTNTGELFF
TGTGCCAGCTTGGGACAGACGAACACCGGGGAGCTGTTTTTT
>TRBV28|TRBJ1-5|NA
CASRSSRGRQPQHF
TGTGCCAGCAGATCGAGCAGGGGTCGCCAGCCCCAGCATTTT
>TRBV28|TRBJ2-3|TRBD2
CASSFSSATSVSDTQYF
TGTGCCAGCAGTTTTTCTAGTGCGACTAGCGTTTCAGATACGCAGTATTTT
>TRBV18|TRBJ2-7|TRBD2
CASSPLVIAGGFNYEQYF
TGTGCCAGCTCACCATTGGTAATAGCGGGAGGTTTCAACTACGAGCAGTACTTC
>TRBV25-1|TRBJ1-2|TRBD1
CASSGDRASGYTF
TGTGCCAGCAGTGGGGACAGGGCCTCCGGCTACACCTTC
>TRBV6-5|TRBJ2-7|TRBD1
CASKEGQGAYEQYF
TGTGCCAGCAAAGAGGGACAGGGGGCTTACGAGCAGTACTTC
>TRBV28|TRBJ2-1|TRBD1
CASSPGQGLGEQFF
TGTGCCAGCAGTCCCGGACAGGGTCTTGGTGAGCAGTTCTTC
>TRBV21-1|TRBJ2-5|NA
CASSKGRTGGTTIQETQYF
TGTGCCAGCAGCAAAGGAAGGACCGGAGGGACCACGATACAAGAGACCCAGTACTTC
>TRBV7-2|TRBJ1-5|TRBD1
CASSPRGQGLRGRNQPQHF
TGTGCCAGCAGCCCCCGGGGACAGGGGCTGCGAGGACGCAATCAGCCCCAGCATTTT
>TRBV30|TRBJ2-1|NA
CALGTREQFF
TGTGCCTTAGGGACTCGGGAGCAGTTCTTC